The TCR beta chain described here comes from a study of cytomegalovirus exposure and HLA in healthy donors (dated by TCRdb to the late 2010s). Broadly, across the study: According to a later analysis, the 120 or so validation repertoires were produced on the same platform as the 666 repertoires of the first cohort. The aim of the study was to test whether cataloging public T cell receptors could identify signatures of past pathogen exposure. Along with the roughly 670-subject first cohort, a separate validation cohort of approximately 110 different subjects was used. To predict cytomegalovirus infection status, the study combined high-throughput TCR immunosequencing, statistical association of individual TCRs with disease status, and machine learning.

Comments on this clone: This clone's antigen is unknown. Base qualities are not at hand, and no much larger clone is one base apart.

Libraries came from the immunoSEQ multiplex PCR assay. Concerning the study's data processing: A statistical classification framework was built to diagnose cytomegalovirus status from the catalog of TCR beta chain sequences. TCRdb limited this immuneACCESS table to in-frame rearrangements with V and J called. A share of clones is missing; checked studies link under half to unresolved V genes, and the rest is unexplained. V and J calls and clone size come straight from that table; D and trimming were deduced from the DNA. For this sample there are a few hundred thousand clones; 88% appear just once. Approximately 0.94% of the sample belongs to the ten largest clones. The research as a whole found: In the study, some 160 TCR beta chains were listed as associated with cytomegalovirus. The classifier was reported to diagnose cytomegalovirus status with high specificity and sensitivity in both the original and validation cohorts. The authors suggested that the approach could potentially be generalized to other disease states and immunological phenotypes. Three of the identified cytomegalovirus-associated TCR beta chains were confirmed in vitro to be specific for cytomegalovirus antigens. A later analysis lacked HLA typing for the validation cohort, so it scored co-occurrence in that cohort across all 120 repertoires. A later analysis found that TCRs clustered in the first cohort also tended to co-occur in the roughly 110 validation repertoires, with approximately 95% of cluster scores above 0. Across donors, most TCR sequences were observed very rarely, whereas some public TCRs were present in many individuals.

The donors belonged to the validation cohort of under 150 subjects, which was separate from the roughly 680-subject first cohort. Measured from the cysteine to the phenylalanine, the CDR3 is 15 residues long. Just the 45-base CDR3 DNA is kept, in frame starting at base 1. The germline V gene gives CDR1 as MDHEN and CDR2 as SYDVKM. Trimming removed 2 bases from V and 1 base from J, leaving 9 bases between the germline ends. The sample consisted of PBMCs. This TCR was sampled from a woman aged 18-29 years in good health and CMV-seronegative. The rearranged chain carries TRBV28 and TRBJ2-1; too little of a D gene remains to name it. The nucleotide sequence is given as TGTGCCAGCAGTTTAGTGAGCGCGTCCTACAATGAGCAGTTCTTC. This sequence encodes CASSLVSASYNEQFF.